This TCR beta chain is drawn from a study of blood T cell repertoires in COVID-19. In the study overall: The analysed material was cDNA or gDNA that came from T cells, B-cell-depleted T cells, or PBMCs.

The data were produced by immunoSEQ multiplex PCR, yet TCRdb's version contains in-frame clones alone and is incomplete. The sample consists of fewer than 200,000 clones, around four fifths of them appearing once. Cohort 3 recovered donors had two negative PCRs, clearance, or symptom resolution. V lost 3 bases and J 2 bases, leaving 11 bases between the germline ends. The CDR3 is made up of 14 amino acids. Germline loops: CDR1 SGHRS, CDR2 YFSETQ. This chain joins TRBV5-1 and TRBJ1-1; maybe TRBD1 (6 bases). The receptor was isolated from a woman between 50 and 59 years old who had recovered from COVID-19. Specimen: PBMCs or T cells enriched from blood (not recorded which). In DNA form, the CDR3 reads TGCGCCAGCAGCTCTCAGGGGTATAACACTGAAGCTTTCTTT. It specifies CASSSQGYNTEAFF.